This T cell receptor (beta chain) was identified in a study of blood T cell repertoires in COVID-19. Background on the study: Samples taken during acute and convalescent COVID-19 were collected in the United States, Italy and Spain.

Everyone who took part was 18 to 89 years old, and they came from about 25 US areas. TCRdb keeps only in-frame clones here, not all; method: immunoSEQ multiplex PCR. The table lists roughly 430,000 clones, approximately 91% of them singletons. The V and J ends lost 6 bases and 1 base, in that order; junction bases with no gene match: 4. There are 15 residues in the CDR3. The germline CDR1 and CDR2 sequences are SNHLY and FYNNEI. This sequence originates from a woman in her thirties or forties with acute COVID-19. V is TRBV2 and J is TRBJ1-1; TRBD1 agrees at 11 bases. Material: PBMCs or T cells enriched from blood (not recorded which). The CDR3 here is CASRGTGGPNTEAFF. The CDR3, as DNA: TGTGCCAGCAGAGGGACAGGGGGGCCGAACACTGAAGCTTTCTTT.